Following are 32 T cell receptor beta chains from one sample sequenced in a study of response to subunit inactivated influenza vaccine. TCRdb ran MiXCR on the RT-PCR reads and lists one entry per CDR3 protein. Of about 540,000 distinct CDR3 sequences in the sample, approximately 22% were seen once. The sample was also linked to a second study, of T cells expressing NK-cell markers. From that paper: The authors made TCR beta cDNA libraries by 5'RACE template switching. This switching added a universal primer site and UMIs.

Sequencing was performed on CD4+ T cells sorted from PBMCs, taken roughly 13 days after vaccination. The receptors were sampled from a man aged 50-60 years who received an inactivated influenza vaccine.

The CDR3 bases are TGTGCCATCAGTGAGTCCGACGGACAGGGGAATGGCTACACCTTC. It encodes CAISESDGQGNGYTF. This chain joins TRBV10-3 and TRBJ1-2; 9 bases line up with TRBD1. Germline V gene lookup returns CDR1 ENHRY and CDR2 SYGVKD. The trim removed 0 bases at V and 6 bases at J, leaving 5 bases unmatched. This CDR3 is 15 amino acids long.

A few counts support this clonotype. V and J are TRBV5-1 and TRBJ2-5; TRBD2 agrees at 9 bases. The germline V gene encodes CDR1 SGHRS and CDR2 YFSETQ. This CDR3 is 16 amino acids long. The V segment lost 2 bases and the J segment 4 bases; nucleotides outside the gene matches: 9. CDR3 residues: CASSLAGGLPRETQYF. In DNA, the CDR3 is TGCGCCAGCAGCTTAGCGGGGGGACTTCCGAGAGAGACCCAGTACTTC.

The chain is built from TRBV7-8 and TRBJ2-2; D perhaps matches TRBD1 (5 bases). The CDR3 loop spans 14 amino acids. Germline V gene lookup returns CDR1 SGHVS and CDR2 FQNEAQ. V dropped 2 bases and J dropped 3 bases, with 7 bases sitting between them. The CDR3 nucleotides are TGTGCCAGCAGCTTACAGGGCCACACCGGGGAGCTGTTTTTT. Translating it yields CASSLQGHTGELFF.

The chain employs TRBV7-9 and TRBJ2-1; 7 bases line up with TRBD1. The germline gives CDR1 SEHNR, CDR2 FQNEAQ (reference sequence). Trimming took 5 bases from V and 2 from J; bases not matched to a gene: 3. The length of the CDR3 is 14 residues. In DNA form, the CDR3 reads TGTGCCAGCAGCATCACAGGGGCCTACAATGAGCAGTTCTTC. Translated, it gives CASSITGAYNEQFF.

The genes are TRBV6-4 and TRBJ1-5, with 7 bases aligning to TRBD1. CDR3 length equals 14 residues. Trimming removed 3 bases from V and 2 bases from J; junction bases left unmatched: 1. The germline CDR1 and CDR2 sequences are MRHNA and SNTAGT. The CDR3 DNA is TGTGCCAGCAGTGAACAGGGGCGCAATCAGCCCCAGCATTTT. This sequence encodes CASSEQGRNQPQHF.

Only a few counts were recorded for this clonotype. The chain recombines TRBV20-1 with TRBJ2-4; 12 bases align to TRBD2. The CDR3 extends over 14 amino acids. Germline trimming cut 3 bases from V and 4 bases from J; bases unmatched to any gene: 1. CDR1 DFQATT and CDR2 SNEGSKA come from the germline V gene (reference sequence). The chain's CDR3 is CSASGLAGKNIQYF. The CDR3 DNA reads TGCAGTGCTAGCGGACTAGCGGGGAAAAACATTCAGTACTTC.

The CDR3 is CASSPNRGLNYEQYF. In nucleotides, the CDR3 is TGTGCCAGCAGCCCCAACAGGGGGCTAAACTACGAGCAGTACTTC. This chain uses TRBV7-9 with TRBJ2-7; 9 bases agree with TRBD1. After removal of 5 bases from V and 3 bases from J, the junction contained 8 bases not matched to a gene. Germline V lookup: CDR1 SEHNR, CDR2 FQNEAQ (reference sequence). This CDR3 has 15 residues.

CDR3 DNA sequence: TGTGCCAGCAGTGAATTAAAGTCGGGTGATCAAGAGACCCAGTACTTC. Protein product: CASSELKSGDQETQYF. The chain recombines TRBV6-1 with TRBJ2-5; no definite D call. Germline V gene lookup returns CDR1 MNHNS and CDR2 SASEGT. The CDR3 extends over 16 amino acids. V gave up 2 bases and J gave up 2 bases, with 15 bases separating them.

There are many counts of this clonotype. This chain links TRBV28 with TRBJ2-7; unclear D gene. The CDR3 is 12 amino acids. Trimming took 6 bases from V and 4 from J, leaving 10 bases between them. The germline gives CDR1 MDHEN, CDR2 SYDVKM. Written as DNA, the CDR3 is TGTGCCAGCAGCCATGCGACGTACGAGCAGTACTTC. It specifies CASSHATYEQYF.

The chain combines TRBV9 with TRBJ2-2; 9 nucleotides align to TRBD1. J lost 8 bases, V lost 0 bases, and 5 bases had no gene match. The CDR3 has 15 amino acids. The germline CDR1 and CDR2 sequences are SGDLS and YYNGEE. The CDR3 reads CASSVEGQGSGELFF. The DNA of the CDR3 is TGTGCCAGCAGCGTAGAGGGACAGGGAAGTGGGGAGCTGTTTTTT.

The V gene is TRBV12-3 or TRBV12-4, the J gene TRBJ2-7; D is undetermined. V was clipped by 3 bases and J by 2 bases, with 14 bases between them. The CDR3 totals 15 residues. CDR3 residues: CASSFTWGEAYEQYF. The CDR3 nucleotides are TGTGCCAGCAGTTTCACCTGGGGTGAAGCCTACGAGCAGTACTTC.

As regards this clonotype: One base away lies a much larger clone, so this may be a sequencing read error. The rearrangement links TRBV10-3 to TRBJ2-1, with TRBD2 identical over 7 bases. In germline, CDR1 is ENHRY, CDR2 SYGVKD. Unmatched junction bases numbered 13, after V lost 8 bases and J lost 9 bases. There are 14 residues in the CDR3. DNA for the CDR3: TGTGCCATCGGTTGGGGGGGTACGGGTAGTGAGCAGTTCTTC. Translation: CAIGWGGTGSEQFF.

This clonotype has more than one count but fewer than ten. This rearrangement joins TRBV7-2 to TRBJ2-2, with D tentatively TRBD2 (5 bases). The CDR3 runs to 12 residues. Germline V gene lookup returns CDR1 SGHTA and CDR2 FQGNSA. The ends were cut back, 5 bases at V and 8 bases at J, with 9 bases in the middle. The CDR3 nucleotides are TGTGCCAGCAGCACGAGGGTTGGGGAGCTGTTTTTT. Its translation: CASSTRVGELFF.

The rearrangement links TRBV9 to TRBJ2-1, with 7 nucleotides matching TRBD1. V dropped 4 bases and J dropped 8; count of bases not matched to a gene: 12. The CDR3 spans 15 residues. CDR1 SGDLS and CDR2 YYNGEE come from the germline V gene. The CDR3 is CASSPQGVGSYEQFF. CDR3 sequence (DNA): TGTGCCAGCAGCCCCCAGGGGGTAGGGAGCTATGAGCAGTTCTTC.

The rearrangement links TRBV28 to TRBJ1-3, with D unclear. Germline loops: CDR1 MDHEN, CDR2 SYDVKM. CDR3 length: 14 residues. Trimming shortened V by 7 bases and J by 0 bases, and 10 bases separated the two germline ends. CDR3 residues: CASKSPFSGNTIYF. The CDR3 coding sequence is TGTGCCAGCAAGTCTCCTTTCTCTGGAAACACCATATATTTT.

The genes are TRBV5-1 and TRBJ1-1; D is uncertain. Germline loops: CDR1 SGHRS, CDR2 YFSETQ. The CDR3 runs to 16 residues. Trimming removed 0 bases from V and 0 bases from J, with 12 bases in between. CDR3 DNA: TGCGCCAGCAGCTTGGGCTTCTCGGATGTGAACACTGAAGCTTTCTTT. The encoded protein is CASSLGFSDVNTEAFF.

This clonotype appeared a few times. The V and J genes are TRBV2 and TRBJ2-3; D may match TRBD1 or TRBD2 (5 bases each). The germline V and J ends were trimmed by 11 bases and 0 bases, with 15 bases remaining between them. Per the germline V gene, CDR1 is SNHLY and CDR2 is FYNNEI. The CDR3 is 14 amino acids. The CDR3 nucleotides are TGTGCCCGCCGTGTGGGGGTCAGCACAGATACGCAGTATTTT. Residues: CARRVGVSTDTQYF.

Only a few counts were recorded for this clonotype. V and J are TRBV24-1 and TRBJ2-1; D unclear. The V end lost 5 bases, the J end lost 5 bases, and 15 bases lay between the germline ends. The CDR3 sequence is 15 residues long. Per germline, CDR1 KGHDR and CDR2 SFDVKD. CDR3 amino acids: CATSVVTKENNEQFF. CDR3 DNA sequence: TGTGCCACCAGTGTGGTTACGAAGGAAAACAATGAGCAGTTCTTC.

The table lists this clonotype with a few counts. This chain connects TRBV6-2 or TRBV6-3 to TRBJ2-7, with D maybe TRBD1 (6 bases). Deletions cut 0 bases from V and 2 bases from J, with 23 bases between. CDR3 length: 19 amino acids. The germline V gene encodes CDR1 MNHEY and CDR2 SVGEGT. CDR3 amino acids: CASSYSTLPGTTHTYEQYF. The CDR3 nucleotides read TGTGCCAGCAGTTACTCTACCCTTCCCGGGACAACCCACACCTACGAGCAGTACTTC.

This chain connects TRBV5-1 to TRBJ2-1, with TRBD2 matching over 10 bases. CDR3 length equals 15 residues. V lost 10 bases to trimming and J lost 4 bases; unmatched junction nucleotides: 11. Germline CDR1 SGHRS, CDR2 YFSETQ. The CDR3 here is CACSLAGDRYNEQFF. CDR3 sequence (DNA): TGCGCCTGTAGTCTAGCGGGGGATCGTTACAATGAGCAGTTCTTC.

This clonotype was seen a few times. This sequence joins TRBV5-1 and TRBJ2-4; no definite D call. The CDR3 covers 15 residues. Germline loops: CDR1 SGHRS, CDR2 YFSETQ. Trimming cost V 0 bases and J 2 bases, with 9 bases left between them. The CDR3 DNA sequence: TGCGCCAGCAGCTTGGTCGGGCCTACCAAAAACATTCAGTACTTC. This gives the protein CASSLVGPTKNIQYF. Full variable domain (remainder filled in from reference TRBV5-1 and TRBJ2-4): KAGVTQTPRYLIKTRGQQVTLSCSPISGHRSVSWYQQTPGQGLQFLFEYFSETQRNKGNFPGRFSGRQFSNSRSEMNVSTLELGDSALYLCASSLVGPTKNIQYFGAGTRLSVL.

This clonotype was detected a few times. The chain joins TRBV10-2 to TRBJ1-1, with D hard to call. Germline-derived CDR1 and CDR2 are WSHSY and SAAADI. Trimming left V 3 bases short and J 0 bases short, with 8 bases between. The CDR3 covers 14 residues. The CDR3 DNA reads TGCGCCAGCAGTGATGGCATATTGAACACTGAAGCTTTCTTT. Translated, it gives CASSDGILNTEAFF.

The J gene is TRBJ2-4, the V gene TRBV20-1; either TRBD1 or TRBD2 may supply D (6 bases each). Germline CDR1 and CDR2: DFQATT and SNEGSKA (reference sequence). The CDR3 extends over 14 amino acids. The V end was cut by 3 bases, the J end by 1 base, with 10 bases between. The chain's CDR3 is CSASRGPAKNIQYF. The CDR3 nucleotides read TGCAGTGCTAGTCGGGGGCCCGCCAAAAACATTCAGTACTTC.

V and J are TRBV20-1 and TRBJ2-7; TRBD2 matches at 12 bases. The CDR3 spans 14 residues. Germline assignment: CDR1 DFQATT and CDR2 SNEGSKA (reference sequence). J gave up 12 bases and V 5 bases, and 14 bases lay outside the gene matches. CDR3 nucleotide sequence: TGCAGTGCTCTAGCGGGAGGGCCTAAGGATTTGCGGTACTTC. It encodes CSALAGGPKDLRYF.

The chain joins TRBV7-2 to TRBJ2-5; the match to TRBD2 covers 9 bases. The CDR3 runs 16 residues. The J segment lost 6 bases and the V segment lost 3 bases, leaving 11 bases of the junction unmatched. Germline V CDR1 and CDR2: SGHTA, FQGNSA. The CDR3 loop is CASSFQPTSGGKTQYF. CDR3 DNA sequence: TGTGCCAGCAGCTTTCAGCCGACTAGCGGAGGGAAGACCCAGTACTTC.

CDR3 in DNA: TGTGCCAGCAGCCAATGCCCTGGTTTCACCGGGGAGCTGTTTTTT. This encodes CASSQCPGFTGELFF. The V and J genes are TRBV3-1 and TRBJ2-2; no definite D call. CDR1 and CDR2 (germline): LGHDT, YNNKEL (reference sequence). Trimming pared 2 bases from V and 4 bases from J, leaving 11 bases between. The CDR3 length is 15 residues.

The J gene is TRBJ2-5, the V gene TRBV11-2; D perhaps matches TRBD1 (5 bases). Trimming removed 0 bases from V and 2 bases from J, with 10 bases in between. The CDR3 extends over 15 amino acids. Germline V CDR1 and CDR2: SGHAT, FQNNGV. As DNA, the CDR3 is TGTGCCAGCAGCTTAGAGGCAGGGTGGCAAGAGACCCAGTACTTC. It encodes CASSLEAGWQETQYF.

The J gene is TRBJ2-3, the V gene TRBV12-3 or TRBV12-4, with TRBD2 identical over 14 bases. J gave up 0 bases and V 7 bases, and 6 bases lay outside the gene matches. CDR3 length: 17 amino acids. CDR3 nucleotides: TGTGCCAGCACCCGACTAGCGGGGGGGCCTAGCACAGATACGCAGTATTTT. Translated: CASTRLAGGPSTDTQYF.

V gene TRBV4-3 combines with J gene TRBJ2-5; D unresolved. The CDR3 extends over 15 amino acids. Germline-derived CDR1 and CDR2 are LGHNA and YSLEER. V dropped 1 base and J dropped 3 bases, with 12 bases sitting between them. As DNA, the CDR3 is TGCGCCAGCAGCCAAGGAACTTCAAGAGAAGAGACCCAGTACTTC. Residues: CASSQGTSREETQYF.

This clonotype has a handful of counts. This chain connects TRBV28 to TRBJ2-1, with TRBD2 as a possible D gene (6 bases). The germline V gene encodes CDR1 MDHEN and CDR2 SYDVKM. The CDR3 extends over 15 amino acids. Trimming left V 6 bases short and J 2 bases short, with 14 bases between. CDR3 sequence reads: CASSPLGEAYNEQFF. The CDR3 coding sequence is TGTGCCAGCAGCCCCCTAGGGGAGGCCTACAATGAGCAGTTCTTC.

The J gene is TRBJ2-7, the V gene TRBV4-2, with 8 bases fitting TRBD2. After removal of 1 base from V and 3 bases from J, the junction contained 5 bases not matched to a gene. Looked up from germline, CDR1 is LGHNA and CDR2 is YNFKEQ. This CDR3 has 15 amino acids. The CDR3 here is CASSQVEGTSYEQYF. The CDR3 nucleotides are TGTGCCAGCAGCCAAGTTGAGGGGACTAGCTACGAGCAGTACTTC.

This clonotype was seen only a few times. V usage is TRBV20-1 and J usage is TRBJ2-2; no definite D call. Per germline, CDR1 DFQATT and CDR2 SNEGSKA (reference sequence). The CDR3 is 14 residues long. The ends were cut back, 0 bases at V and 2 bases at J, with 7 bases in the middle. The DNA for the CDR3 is TGCAGTGCTAGAGAGCACTTAAACACCGGGGAGCTGTTTTTT. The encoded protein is CSAREHLNTGELFF.